At least ten counts were recorded for the clone carrying this T cell receptor (beta chain). What it binds is not known. The source of the sample is a study of T-cell reconstitution after alpha-beta-depleted transplantation in children. Study-level findings and limits: T cells produced anew were the main source of T-cell counts and diversity one year after transplant. Some patients' high day-60 TCRbeta diversity was attributed to recipient cells surviving conditioning. Expanded graft clones numbering several hundred reportedly gave rise to alpha-beta T cells about two months after transplant.

The CDR3 sequence is 11 residues long. CDR1 is SEHNR and CDR2 is FQNEAQ in the germline V gene (reference sequence). The V end was cut by 4 bases, the J end by 7 bases, with 5 bases between. Unique molecular identifiers were incorporated during preparation of the TCRbeta library. In TCRdb, the PCR reads were re-called with MiXCR into one record per CDR3 protein. Of around 450,000 distinct CDR3 sequences listed, about 11% are singletons. This clonotype was obtained from a child aged 2 to 15 with inherited bone marrow failure, due to receive a stem cell transplant. This material consisted of PBMCs, taken before TCRalphabeta/CD19-depleted stem cell transplant. The chain recombines TRBV7-9 with TRBJ2-1; D gene uncertain. The CDR3 is CASSSLNEQFF. The DNA for the CDR3 is TGTGCCAGCAGCTCTCTGAATGAGCAGTTCTTC. The entire variable domain, with the rest obtained from reference TRBV7-9 and TRBJ2-1, is as follows: DTGVSQNPRHKITKRGQNVTFRCDPISEHNRLYWYRQTLGQGPEFLTYFQNEAQLEKSRLLSDRFSAERPKGSFSTLEIQRTEQGDSAMYLCASSSLNEQFFGPGTRLTVL.